This TCR beta chain appears in the sequencing data of a study of molecular identifiers for immune sequencing clone quantification. About the study: Replicate experiments took RNA from 20,000 or 100,000 naive CD8 cells, divided it five ways and sequenced four.

Naive CD8 T cells underwent sorting with the CD8+CD4-CCR7+CD45RA+ definition. Findings of the study overall: Highly expanded clone sizes could be underestimated through barcode sharing by identical TCR molecules.

One entry per CDR3 protein, called by TCRdb with MiXCR from the PCR reads. Altogether more than 60,000 distinct CDR3 sequences are present, around 17% being singletons, with the ten largest covering roughly 1.5%. This clonotype was counted many times. The antigen remains undetermined. Trimming left V 10 bases short and J 5 bases short, with 11 bases between. The CDR3 runs to 12 residues. The germline gives CDR1 WNHNN, CDR2 SYGVQD (reference sequence). This sequence was found in a human donor in good health. Some libraries in this study had Jurkat cell RNA spiked in. Sequencing was done on a sample of naive CD8+ T cells from blood, with Jurkat cell RNA spiked in. Subset here: FACS-sorted CD8+CD4-CCR7+CD45RA+ naive T cells. The chain couples TRBV10-1 to TRBJ2-2, with D perhaps matching TRBD1 (5 bases). The CDR3 coding sequence is TGCGCCACCAGGACAACAACCGGGGAGCTGTTTTTT. Its protein is CATRTTTGELFF.